These T cell receptor beta chains were read from a single sample in a study of blood T cell repertoires in COVID-19. Some clones are missing from TCRdb's copy, which holds only in-frame ones; the method was immunoSEQ multiplex PCR. Found here are some 140,000 clones, roughly 77% of them singletons; the top ten hold 5%. Input material: peripheral blood. The receptors were gathered from a woman in her 70s with COVID-19, enrolled during active disease. CDR3s include the opening cysteine and the closing phenylalanine or tryptophan. The order of the fields is clone size, V gene, J gene, D gene, CDR3 protein, CDR3 DNA. A D gene is named only where the DNA matches it firmly. A row's size may be missing; if present it is once, few, many or a size class.

>NA|TRBV30|TRBJ2-7|NA
CAWSGDIAEQYF
TGTGCCTGGAGTGGTGACATCGCCGAGCAGTACTTC
>NA|TRBV27|TRBJ2-3|TRBD2
CASSLPGLPDTQYF
TGTGCCAGCAGTTTACCGGGACTACCAGATACGCAGTATTTT
>few|TRBV18|TRBJ2-7|TRBD2
CASSPGSSGGYEQYF
TGTGCCAGCTCACCGGGGAGTAGCGGGGGGTACGAGCAGTACTTC
>NA|TRBV11-3|TRBJ2-6|NA
CASSLNTGVLTF
TGTGCCAGCAGCTTAAATACAGGAGTCCTGACTTTC
>NA|TRBV7-3|TRBJ2-5|TRBD1
CASSSQGAQETQYF
TGTGCCAGCAGCTCACAGGGGGCCCAAGAGACCCAGTACTTC
>NA|TRBV28|TRBJ1-1|NA
CASSFAGGGTEAFF
TGTGCCAGCAGTTTCGCCGGGGGGGGGACTGAAGCTTTCTTT
>NA|TRBV5-1|TRBJ2-5|NA
CASSSGGVQETQYF
TGCGCCAGCAGCTCAGGAGGGGTTCAAGAGACCCAGTACTTC
>NA|TRBV7-2|TRBJ2-7|NA
CASSSQGGGYEQYF
TGTGCCAGCAGCTCCCAAGGGGGGGGGTACGAGCAGTACTTC
>few|TRBV24-1|TRBJ2-7|NA
CATSDARGGEAAYEQYF
TGTGCCACCAGTGATGCCCGAGGCGGGGAGGCAGCCTACGAGCAGTACTTC
>NA|TRBV9|TRBJ2-3|TRBD2
CASSPRLAGFWDTQYF
TGTGCCAGCAGCCCCAGACTAGCGGGGTTTTGGGATACGCAGTATTTT
>NA|TRBV2|TRBJ2-5|NA
CASTLVVETQYF
TGTGCCAGCACACTAGTAGTGGAGACCCAGTACTTC
>few|TRBV30|TRBJ1-2|TRBD1
CAWKRTGSYGYTF
TGTGCCTGGAAGAGGACAGGGTCATATGGCTACACCTTC
>NA|TRBV29-1|TRBJ1-2|TRBD1
CSVDPGKGAGYGYTF
TGCAGCGTTGATCCCGGGAAGGGGGCCGGATATGGCTACACCTTC